This T cell receptor (beta chain) was sequenced during a study of shared clonotypes between healthy human individuals. CDR3 length: 16 residues. Trimming left V 2 bases short and J 4 bases short, with 16 bases between. Germline loops: CDR1 MDHEN, CDR2 SYDVKM. Broader study findings: Clonotype sharing across donors was expected to vary with sequencing depth.

A word on this clone: Its specificity is not known.

Researchers ran the assay at a deep level. TCRdb keeps only in-frame clones here, not all; method: immunoSEQ multiplex PCR. The top ten clones hold 10% to 15% of a sample with nearly 500,000 clones, about 82% of them seen once. The source material was PBMCs. This TCR was recovered from a woman between 40 and 50 years old in good health. Some clones in this sample may be carry-over from other donors' samples. V usage is TRBV28 and J usage is TRBJ2-3; D is uncertain. Written as DNA, the CDR3 is TGTGCCAGCAGTTTAGGTATCGGCCCCGGGTCAGATACGCAGTATTTT. Translated, it gives CASSLGIGPGSDTQYF.